This is a list of T cell receptor beta chains from one sample in a study of blood T cell repertoires in COVID-19. Sequencing used immunoSEQ multiplex PCR; TCRdb keeps in-frame clones, though not all of them. The sample lists some 190,000 clones, approximately 85% occurring once. The sequenced sample consisted of peripheral blood. These receptor sequences come from an elderly man with COVID-19, enrolled during active disease. Both conserved end residues are part of each CDR3. The D gene is left open where the match is weak. Clone sizes are given selectively: once, few, many, or a class where the clone is expanded.

D gene: .; V gene: TRBV27; J gene: TRBJ1-5; clone size: .; CDR3 DNA: TGTGCCAGCAGTTCCCTCGGGGTTCAGCCCCAGCATTTT; CDR3 protein: CASSSLGVQPQHF
D gene: .; V gene: TRBV5-5; J gene: TRBJ2-2; clone size: .; CDR3 DNA: TGTGCCACGGCGGACTTTAACACCGGGGAGCTGTTTTTT; CDR3 protein: CATADFNTGELFF
D gene: .; V gene: TRBV7-8; J gene: TRBJ1-4; clone size: .; CDR3 DNA: TGTGCCAGCAGCCGAGGCGCAACTAATGAAAAACTGTTTTTT; CDR3 protein: CASSRGATNEKLFF
D gene: TRBD1; V gene: TRBV5-4; J gene: TRBJ1-6; clone size: .; CDR3 DNA: TGTGCCAGCAGCCGTACAGGGGGCGCAAATTCACCCCTCCACTTT; CDR3 protein: CASSRTGGANSPLHF
D gene: .; V gene: TRBV5-1; J gene: TRBJ2-7; clone size: .; CDR3 DNA: TGCGCCAGCAGCTTGTTCCCAGGCAGCTCCTACGAGCAGTACTTC; CDR3 protein: CASSLFPGSSYEQYF
D gene: TRBD1; V gene: TRBV10-3; J gene: TRBJ1-4; clone size: .; CDR3 DNA: TGTGCCATCAGGGGGACAGATCGACTGTTTTTT; CDR3 protein: CAIRGTDRLFF
D gene: .; V gene: TRBV5-5; J gene: TRBJ1-5; clone size: .; CDR3 DNA: TGTGCCAGCAGCTTGAGTCCAGTGATCAATCAGCCCCAGCATTTT; CDR3 protein: CASSLSPVINQPQHF
D gene: .; V gene: TRBV7-9; J gene: TRBJ1-1; clone size: few; CDR3 DNA: TGTGCCAGCAGCCCCCTCTGGGCGGGTGAAGCTTTCTTT; CDR3 protein: CASSPLWAGEAFF
D gene: TRBD2; V gene: TRBV5-1; J gene: TRBJ2-1; clone size: .; CDR3 DNA: TGCGCCAGCAGCGTAAGCGGGGGGCCTTTCTACAATGAGCAGTTCTTC; CDR3 protein: CASSVSGGPFYNEQFF
D gene: TRBD1; V gene: TRBV10-3; J gene: TRBJ2-6; clone size: .; CDR3 DNA: TGTGCCATCAGTCGGGACAGACTAAACTCTGGGGCCAACGTCCTGACTTTC; CDR3 protein: CAISRDRLNSGANVLTF
D gene: .; V gene: TRBV6-6; J gene: TRBJ2-7; clone size: .; CDR3 DNA: TGTGCCAGCAAGACGGGGGGCCCCTCCTACGAGCAGTACTTC; CDR3 protein: CASKTGGPSYEQYF
D gene: .; V gene: TRBV6-4; J gene: TRBJ1-1; clone size: .; CDR3 DNA: TGTGCCAGCAGTGACTCGGGGGGGGTCCCCTTGAACACTGAAGCTTTCTTT; CDR3 protein: CASSDSGGVPLNTEAFF
D gene: .; V gene: TRBV4-1; J gene: TRBJ1-2; clone size: .; CDR3 DNA: TGCGCCAGCAGCCAAGAGACAGTTAACTATGGCTACACCTTC; CDR3 protein: CASSQETVNYGYTF
D gene: TRBD1; V gene: TRBV5-6; J gene: TRBJ2-7; clone size: .; CDR3 DNA: TGTGCCAGCAGCTTTTACCGACAGGGGCTCGGCGAGCAGTACTTC; CDR3 protein: CASSFYRQGLGEQYF
D gene: .; V gene: TRBV18; J gene: TRBJ2-5; clone size: .; CDR3 DNA: TGTGCCAGCTCACCACCGAAGGGGTTTCAAGAGACCCAGTACTTC; CDR3 protein: CASSPPKGFQETQYF
D gene: TRBD1; V gene: TRBV5-4; J gene: TRBJ1-2; clone size: .; CDR3 DNA: TGTGCCAGCAGCCTGGGACAGGATTTCTATGGCTACACCTTC; CDR3 protein: CASSLGQDFYGYTF
D gene: .; V gene: TRBV4-2; J gene: TRBJ2-1; clone size: .; CDR3 DNA: TGTGCCAGCAGCCAAGGCCAAGTCGGCAATGAGCAGTTCTTC; CDR3 protein: CASSQGQVGNEQFF
D gene: TRBD1; V gene: TRBV5-4; J gene: TRBJ2-7; clone size: .; CDR3 DNA: TGTGCCAGCAGCTTGGACCCACACCTTCGGACAGGCAGGGAGCAGTACTTC; CDR3 protein: CASSLDPHLRTGREQYF